These T cell receptor beta chains were read from a single sample in a study of T-cell reconstitution after alpha-beta-depleted transplantation in children. TCRdb independently ran MiXCR on the PCR reads; one entry per CDR3 protein. The sample lists some 490,000 distinct CDR3 sequences, 9.5% to 15% occurring once. The sample consisted of PBMCs from the stem cell graft donor, taken from the stem cell graft. These receptors came from a human donor who donated a stem cell graft to a child with combined immunodeficiency. The CDR3 runs from the conserved cysteine through the conserved F or W. Fields, in order: D gene, clone size, J gene, V gene, CDR3 protein, CDR3 DNA. A D gene is named only where the DNA matches it firmly. Clone size, where shown, is once, few, many, or a class for clones that have expanded.

d_call: .
clone_size: many
j_call: TRBJ1-6
v_call: TRBV6-5
cdr3_aa: CARLNSPLHF
cdr3_nt: TGTGCCAGGCTCAATTCACCCCTCCACTTT

d_call: .
clone_size: .
j_call: TRBJ2-1
v_call: TRBV14
cdr3_aa: CASSQDLAVDKQFF
cdr3_nt: TGTGCCAGCAGCCAAGATCTTGCGGTCGACAAGCAGTTCTTC

d_call: TRBD1
clone_size: .
j_call: TRBJ2-7
v_call: TRBV30
cdr3_aa: CAWVDRGYEQYF
cdr3_nt: TGTGCCTGGGTGGACAGGGGCTACGAGCAGTACTTC

d_call: .
clone_size: few
j_call: TRBJ1-3
v_call: TRBV21-1
cdr3_aa: CASSNRDRSSGNTIYF
cdr3_nt: TGTGCCAGCAGCAACCGGGACAGGAGCTCTGGAAACACCATATATTTT

d_call: TRBD2
clone_size: few
j_call: TRBJ2-3
v_call: TRBV12-3/TRBV12-4
cdr3_aa: CASSSLAADTQYF
cdr3_nt: TGTGCCAGCAGTTCTCTAGCGGCAGATACGCAGTATTTT

d_call: .
clone_size: .
j_call: TRBJ2-7
v_call: TRBV6-2/TRBV6-3
cdr3_aa: CASSYSGVELHEQYF
cdr3_nt: TGTGCCAGCAGTTACTCGGGCGTAGAGCTCCACGAGCAGTACTTC

d_call: TRBD2
clone_size: few
j_call: TRBJ2-3
v_call: TRBV10-2
cdr3_aa: CASSELILAGGTDTQYF
cdr3_nt: TGCGCCAGCAGTGAGCTTATCCTAGCGGGGGGAACAGATACGCAGTATTTT

d_call: .
clone_size: .
j_call: TRBJ1-2
v_call: TRBV29-1
cdr3_aa: CSVEALDGYTF
cdr3_nt: TGCAGCGTTGAAGCCCTCGATGGCTACACCTTC

d_call: TRBD1
clone_size: few
j_call: TRBJ1-6
v_call: TRBV5-1
cdr3_aa: CASSFGDSYNSPLHF
cdr3_nt: TGCGCCAGCAGCTTCGGGGACAGTTATAATTCACCCCTCCACTTT

d_call: .
clone_size: few
j_call: TRBJ2-1
v_call: TRBV7-8
cdr3_aa: CASSLGARGGNEQFF
cdr3_nt: TGTGCCAGCAGCTTAGGGGCTAGGGGCGGGAATGAGCAGTTCTTC

d_call: TRBD2
clone_size: few
j_call: TRBJ2-3
v_call: TRBV7-2
cdr3_aa: CASSLVIAGGPDTQYF
cdr3_nt: TGTGCCAGCAGCTTAGTGATAGCGGGGGGGCCTGATACGCAGTATTTT

d_call: .
clone_size: many
j_call: TRBJ2-5
v_call: TRBV7-8
cdr3_aa: CASSLDETQYF
cdr3_nt: TGTGCCAGCAGCTTAGATGAGACCCAGTACTTC

d_call: .
clone_size: .
j_call: TRBJ2-5
v_call: TRBV27
cdr3_aa: CASSPHGETQYF
cdr3_nt: TGTGCCAGCAGTCCCCACGGGGAGACCCAGTACTTC

d_call: TRBD2
clone_size: .
j_call: TRBJ2-3
v_call: TRBV7-2
cdr3_aa: CASSSQLAGVPDTQYF
cdr3_nt: TGTGCCAGCAGCTCACAACTAGCGGGAGTTCCAGATACGCAGTATTTT

d_call: TRBD2
clone_size: few
j_call: TRBJ2-1
v_call: TRBV7-2
cdr3_aa: CASRTGTSAYNEQFF
cdr3_nt: TGTGCCAGCAGGACCGGGACTAGCGCTTACAATGAGCAGTTCTTC

d_call: .
clone_size: many
j_call: TRBJ2-1
v_call: TRBV5-5
cdr3_aa: CASSLFIRVYEQFF
cdr3_nt: TGTGCCAGCAGCTTGTTCATCAGGGTCTATGAGCAGTTCTTC

d_call: .
clone_size: .
j_call: TRBJ2-7
v_call: TRBV12-3/TRBV12-4
cdr3_aa: CASSLKTSWNKQYF
cdr3_nt: TGTGCCAGCAGTTTAAAAACTAGCTGGAACAAGCAGTACTTC

d_call: TRBD2
clone_size: .
j_call: TRBJ2-1
v_call: TRBV18
cdr3_aa: CASSPGGVSSYNEQFF
cdr3_nt: TGTGCCAGCTCACCGGGAGGGGTGAGCTCCTACAATGAGCAGTTCTTC

d_call: .
clone_size: .
j_call: TRBJ2-1
v_call: TRBV10-3
cdr3_aa: CAIKDWIEGDEQFF
cdr3_nt: TGTGCCATCAAAGACTGGATAGAGGGAGATGAGCAGTTCTTC

d_call: .
clone_size: few
j_call: TRBJ2-2
v_call: TRBV11-1
cdr3_aa: CASARQGRTGELFF
cdr3_nt: TGTGCCAGCGCTCGGCAGGGGCGAACCGGGGAGCTGTTTTTT

d_call: .
clone_size: many
j_call: TRBJ2-2
v_call: TRBV12-3/TRBV12-4
cdr3_aa: CASSLEALWDPGELFF
cdr3_nt: TGTGCCAGCAGTTTAGAGGCCCTCTGGGACCCCGGGGAGCTGTTTTTT

d_call: TRBD2
clone_size: many
j_call: TRBJ2-1
v_call: TRBV24-1
cdr3_aa: CATSDPGLAGDNEQFF
cdr3_nt: TGTGCCACCAGTGATCCCGGACTAGCGGGAGACAATGAGCAGTTCTTC

d_call: .
clone_size: few
j_call: TRBJ2-5
v_call: TRBV20-1
cdr3_aa: CSARGPLWDQETQYF
cdr3_nt: TGCAGTGCTAGGGGACCCTTGTGGGACCAAGAGACCCAGTACTTC

d_call: .
clone_size: few
j_call: TRBJ2-1
v_call: TRBV6-2/TRBV6-3
cdr3_aa: CASGEYNEQFF
cdr3_nt: TGTGCCAGCGGGGAATACAATGAGCAGTTCTTC

d_call: TRBD1
clone_size: few
j_call: TRBJ2-1
v_call: TRBV7-6
cdr3_aa: CASSHFQGQGANEQFF
cdr3_nt: TGTGCCAGCAGCCATTTCCAGGGACAGGGGGCAAATGAGCAGTTCTTC

d_call: .
clone_size: few
j_call: TRBJ2-6
v_call: TRBV9
cdr3_aa: CASSVGPVSGANVLTF
cdr3_nt: TGTGCCAGCAGCGTAGGCCCAGTCTCTGGGGCCAACGTCCTGACTTTC

d_call: .
clone_size: few
j_call: TRBJ2-2
v_call: TRBV12-3/TRBV12-4
cdr3_aa: CASSRTSNENTGELFF
cdr3_nt: TGTGCCAGCAGCCGGACGTCAAATGAAAACACCGGGGAGCTGTTTTTT

d_call: .
clone_size: .
j_call: TRBJ1-5
v_call: TRBV11-3
cdr3_aa: CASSLITVLEPQHF
cdr3_nt: TGTGCCAGCAGCTTAATTACGGTCTTGGAGCCCCAGCATTTT

d_call: .
clone_size: .
j_call: TRBJ1-2
v_call: TRBV4-3
cdr3_aa: CASSQSQLGYGYTF
cdr3_nt: TGCGCCAGCAGCCAATCGCAGTTGGGCTATGGCTACACCTTC

d_call: .
clone_size: .
j_call: TRBJ1-4
v_call: TRBV13
cdr3_aa: CASSLTGVGLFF
cdr3_nt: TGTGCCAGCAGCTTGACCGGCGTGGGACTGTTTTTT

d_call: .
clone_size: .
j_call: TRBJ1-1
v_call: TRBV7-2
cdr3_aa: CASRAGSEAFF
cdr3_nt: TGTGCCAGCAGGGCGGGCAGCGAAGCTTTCTTT

d_call: .
clone_size: .
j_call: TRBJ2-5
v_call: TRBV2
cdr3_aa: CASLEDPYQETQYF
cdr3_nt: TGTGCCAGCCTCGAAGACCCGTATCAAGAGACCCAGTACTTC

d_call: .
clone_size: many
j_call: TRBJ2-7
v_call: TRBV6-5
cdr3_aa: CASSSPGAGSSYEQYF
cdr3_nt: TGTGCCAGCAGTTCCCCCGGGGCAGGAAGCTCCTACGAGCAGTACTTC

d_call: TRBD2
clone_size: many
j_call: TRBJ2-3
v_call: TRBV7-2
cdr3_aa: CASSLGGRPPDTQYF
cdr3_nt: TGTGCCAGCAGCTTAGGCGGGAGGCCTCCTGATACGCAGTATTTT

d_call: TRBD1
clone_size: few
j_call: TRBJ1-5
v_call: TRBV20-1
cdr3_aa: CSARDPDREDQPQHF
cdr3_nt: TGCAGTGCTAGAGACCCCGACAGGGAGGATCAGCCCCAGCATTTT

d_call: TRBD1
clone_size: .
j_call: TRBJ1-5
v_call: TRBV6-2/TRBV6-3
cdr3_aa: CASSFGTGKQPQHF
cdr3_nt: TGTGCCAGCAGTTTTGGGACAGGGAAACAGCCCCAGCATTTT

d_call: TRBD2
clone_size: .
j_call: TRBJ2-1
v_call: TRBV29-1
cdr3_aa: CSAKLAASSYNEQFF
cdr3_nt: TGCAGCGCTAAACTAGCGGCCAGCTCCTACAATGAGCAGTTCTTC

d_call: .
clone_size: few
j_call: TRBJ1-5
v_call: TRBV6-1
cdr3_aa: CASSERDLNQPQHF
cdr3_nt: TGTGCCAGCAGTGAAAGGGACCTAAATCAGCCCCAGCATTTT

d_call: TRBD2
clone_size: .
j_call: TRBJ2-5
v_call: TRBV24-1
cdr3_aa: CATSDLDVAGGLETQYF
cdr3_nt: TGTGCCACCAGTGATTTGGACGTAGCGGGAGGGCTGGAGACCCAGTACTTC

d_call: TRBD2
clone_size: many
j_call: TRBJ2-5
v_call: TRBV29-1
cdr3_aa: CSTIPPAGSQETQYF
cdr3_nt: TGCAGCACTATTCCCCCAGCGGGATCCCAAGAGACCCAGTACTTC

d_call: .
clone_size: few
j_call: TRBJ2-5
v_call: TRBV29-1
cdr3_aa: CSVEDQGTQYF
cdr3_nt: TGCAGCGTTGAAGATCAGGGGACCCAGTACTTC

d_call: .
clone_size: few
j_call: TRBJ1-1
v_call: TRBV6-5
cdr3_aa: CASSYSSGLTEAFF
cdr3_nt: TGTGCCAGCAGTTACTCGAGTGGGTTAACTGAAGCTTTCTTT

d_call: .
clone_size: many
j_call: TRBJ2-5
v_call: TRBV28
cdr3_aa: CASSFSKDMPPETQYF
cdr3_nt: TGTGCCAGCAGTTTCTCCAAGGACATGCCCCCGGAGACCCAGTACTTC

d_call: .
clone_size: few
j_call: TRBJ2-7
v_call: TRBV5-1
cdr3_aa: CASSFGESSYEQYF
cdr3_nt: TGCGCCAGCAGCTTCGGAGAGAGCTCCTACGAGCAGTACTTC

d_call: TRBD2
clone_size: many
j_call: TRBJ2-1
v_call: TRBV11-3
cdr3_aa: CASSPSRLAINEQFF
cdr3_nt: TGTGCCAGCAGCCCCTCCCGACTAGCGATCAATGAGCAGTTCTTC

d_call: TRBD1
clone_size: few
j_call: TRBJ2-2
v_call: TRBV6-1
cdr3_aa: CASRHRDRGLSGELFF
cdr3_nt: TGTGCCAGCAGGCACCGGGACAGGGGGCTTTCCGGGGAGCTGTTTTTT

d_call: TRBD2
clone_size: .
j_call: TRBJ2-5
v_call: TRBV7-8
cdr3_aa: CASSSGGPVETQYF
cdr3_nt: TGTGCCAGCAGCTCGGGGGGGCCAGTAGAGACCCAGTACTTC

d_call: TRBD1
clone_size: many
j_call: TRBJ2-3
v_call: TRBV11-2
cdr3_aa: CASSMDRVPDTQYF
cdr3_nt: TGTGCCAGCAGCATGGACAGGGTCCCAGATACGCAGTATTTT

d_call: TRBD2
clone_size: .
j_call: TRBJ2-2
v_call: TRBV9
cdr3_aa: CASSVGGGAGEELFF
cdr3_nt: TGTGCCAGCAGCGTAGGCGGGGGGGCCGGAGAGGAGCTGTTTTTT

d_call: TRBD1
clone_size: few
j_call: TRBJ1-2
v_call: TRBV7-3
cdr3_aa: CASSSSGTGDYGYTF
cdr3_nt: TGTGCCAGCAGCTCCTCCGGGACAGGGGACTATGGCTACACCTTC

d_call: .
clone_size: .
j_call: TRBJ2-2
v_call: TRBV29-1
cdr3_aa: CSVEFHGLGLGNTGELFF
cdr3_nt: TGCAGCGTTGAATTCCATGGTCTGGGGCTGGGGAACACCGGGGAGCTGTTTTTT

d_call: TRBD1
clone_size: few
j_call: TRBJ1-5
v_call: TRBV2
cdr3_aa: CASSGQGAGISNQPQHF
cdr3_nt: TGTGCCAGCAGCGGACAGGGGGCGGGTATCAGCAATCAGCCCCAGCATTTT

d_call: .
clone_size: many
j_call: TRBJ2-4
v_call: TRBV4-3
cdr3_aa: CASSQDFENIQYF
cdr3_nt: TGCGCCAGCAGCCAAGATTTTGAAAACATTCAGTACTTC

d_call: TRBD2
clone_size: many
j_call: TRBJ2-5
v_call: TRBV12-3/TRBV12-4
cdr3_aa: CASSPSGLAGVETQYF
cdr3_nt: TGTGCCAGCAGTCCGTCGGGACTAGCGGGAGTAGAGACCCAGTACTTC

d_call: .
clone_size: .
j_call: TRBJ2-1
v_call: TRBV6-2/TRBV6-3
cdr3_aa: CASSRRNPNEQFF
cdr3_nt: TGTGCCAGCAGCCGACGGAACCCGAATGAGCAGTTCTTC